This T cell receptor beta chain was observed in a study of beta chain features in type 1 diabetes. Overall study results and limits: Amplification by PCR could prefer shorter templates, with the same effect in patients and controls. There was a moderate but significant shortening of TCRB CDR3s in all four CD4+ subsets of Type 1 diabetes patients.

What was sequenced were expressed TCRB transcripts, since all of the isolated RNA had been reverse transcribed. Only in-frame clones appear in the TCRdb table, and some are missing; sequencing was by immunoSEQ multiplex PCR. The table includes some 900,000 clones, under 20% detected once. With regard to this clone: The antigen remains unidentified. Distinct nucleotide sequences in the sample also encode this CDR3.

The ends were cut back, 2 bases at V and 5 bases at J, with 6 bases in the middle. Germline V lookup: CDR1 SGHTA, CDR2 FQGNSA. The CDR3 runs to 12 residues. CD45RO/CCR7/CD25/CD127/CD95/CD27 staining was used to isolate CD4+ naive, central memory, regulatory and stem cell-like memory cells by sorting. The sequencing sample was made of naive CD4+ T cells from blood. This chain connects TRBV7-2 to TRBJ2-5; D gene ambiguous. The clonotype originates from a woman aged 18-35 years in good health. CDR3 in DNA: TGTGCCAGCAGCTTAATGGGGGAGACCCAGTACTTC. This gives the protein CASSLMGETQYF.